These 30 T cell receptor beta chains originate from one sample sequenced in a study of T cell repertoires in cytomegalovirus infection. Via MiXCR, TCRdb re-called the reads, giving one row per CDR3 protein. The sample comprises about a million distinct CDR3 sequences, approximately 31% of which are singletons, and roughly 13% rests with the top ten. Their target antigens are unknown. The sequencing used cultured CD8+ T cells from PBMCs, collected from culture after CMV antigen stimulation. Source of these receptors: a human donor in good health (CMV status not recorded). Some clones in this sample may be carry-over from other donors' samples.

The genes are TRBV6-1 and TRBJ2-7, with D possibly being TRBD1 (5 bases). CDR3 length: 14 amino acids. Germline-derived CDR1 and CDR2 are MNHNS and SASEGT. V shed 8 bases and J shed 1 base, with 15 bases lying between them. The DNA for the CDR3 is TGTGCCAGCGCCCCAACATCAGGGTCCTACGAGCAGTACGTC. This translates into CASAPTSGSYEQYV.

A remark on this clonotype: One junction end does not reproduce the germline sequence, and a read error may be involved. This chain uses TRBV7-3 with TRBJ1-5, with no clear D. This CDR3 contains 13 residues. CDR1 is SGHTA, CDR2 FQGTGA, per germline. The CDR3 loop is CANSPNGNQPQHF. The CDR3 region has the DNA TGTGCCAACAGCCCCAACGGGAACCAGCCCCAGCATTTT.

This clonotype was detected many times. V and J are TRBV7-9 and TRBJ2-1; D uncertain. Trimming left V 5 bases short and J 4 bases short, with 6 bases between. Germline V gives CDR1 SEHNR, CDR2 FQNEAQ (reference sequence). There are 12 residues in the CDR3. The CDR3 here is CASSPRYNEQFF. The CDR3 DNA reads TGTGCCAGCAGCCCCAGATACAATGAGCAGTTCTTC. Variable domain in full (rest from reference TRBV7-9 and TRBJ2-1): DTGVSQNPRHKITKRGQNVTFRCDPISEHNRLYWYRQTLGQGPEFLTYFQNEAQLEKSRLLSDRFSAERPKGSFSTLEIQRTEQGDSAMYLCASSPRYNEQFFGPGTRLTVL.

This clonotype showed up many times. The chain combines TRBV7-2 with TRBJ2-5; no clear D. V lost 1 base and J lost 1, with 10 bases in between. CDR1 is SGHTA and CDR2 is FQGNSA in the germline V gene. CDR3 length: 15 residues. Here the CDR3 DNA reads TGTGCCAGCAGCTTAGGCGCTCAGCTCCAAGAGACCCAGTACTTC. This sequence encodes CASSLGAQLQETQYF.

This chain joins TRBV20-1 and TRBJ1-1, with 9 bases aligning to TRBD1. This CDR3 region has 15 residues. The ends lost 2 bases at V and 2 bases at J; junction bases unmatched: 6. The germline CDR1 and CDR2 sequences are DFQATT and SNEGSKA (reference sequence). The CDR3 protein is CSARPFTGGNTEAFF. In nucleotides, the CDR3 is TGCAGTGCTAGACCTTTCACAGGGGGCAACACTGAAGCTTTCTTT.

This clonotype was recorded only once. The V gene is TRBV13, the J gene TRBJ1-2, with 11 bases identical to TRBD1. Trimming cost V 8 bases and J 4 bases; bases outside gene matches: 6. The CDR3 is 14 amino acids. Germline CDR1 reads PRHDT; CDR2 reads FYEKMQ (reference sequence). The CDR3 sequence: CASGTGGSSYGYTF. CDR3 nucleotides: TGTGCCAGCGGGACAGGGGGTAGTTCCTATGGCTACACCTTC.

This clonotype was counted ten times or more. The gene calls are TRBV7-6 and TRBJ2-1; 10 bases fit TRBD1. Germline CDR1 is SGHVS and CDR2 is FNYEAQ. J lost 3 bases, V lost 5 bases, and 7 bases had no gene match. This CDR3 is 16 amino acids long. The CDR3 DNA reads as TGTGCCAGCAGCACGGGACAGGGGTCTGTCTACAATGAGCAGTTCTTC. It specifies CASSTGQGSVYNEQFF.

This clonotype was seen only a few times. The chain carries TRBV7-2 and TRBJ1-1; TRBD1 matches 10 bases. The V segment lost 1 base and the J segment 6 bases; nucleotides outside the gene matches: 5. Germline assignment: CDR1 SGHTA and CDR2 FQGNSA. This CDR3 has 15 residues. In DNA form, the CDR3 reads TGTGCCAGCAGCTTAGGGGCGACAGGGGGCGCTGAAGCTTTCTTT. Its translation is CASSLGATGGAEAFF.

V and J are TRBV4-3 and TRBJ1-5, with D tentatively TRBD1 (5 bases). The CDR3 sequence is 16 residues long. The germline CDR1 and CDR2 sequences are LGHNA and YSLEER. V was pared by 4 bases and J by 7 bases, with 20 bases between. CDR3 protein: CASSPLLGQGPQPQHF. For the CDR3, the DNA is TGCGCCAGCAGCCCCCTCCTCGGGCAGGGACCGCAGCCCCAGCATTTT.

This clonotype was observed a handful of times. The chain has TRBV28 and TRBJ2-1, with TRBD2 matching over 8 bases. The CDR3 is 16 residues long. Germline V gene lookup returns CDR1 MDHEN and CDR2 SYDVKM. The trim removed 5 bases at V and 7 bases at J, leaving 13 bases unmatched. Here the CDR3 reads CASSPEARGGRNEQFF. As DNA, the CDR3 is TGTGCCAGCAGTCCCGAGGCCCGGGGGGGGCGTAATGAGCAGTTCTTC.

The J gene is TRBJ1-5, the V gene TRBV4-1; D not resolved. The ends were cut back, 8 bases at V and 0 bases at J, with 14 bases in the middle. The CDR3 has 15 residues. Germline CDR1 is MGHRA and CDR2 is YSYEKL. CDR3 sequence (DNA): TGCGCCAGCGGCTACCGGGAACATAGCAATCAGCCCCAGCATTTT. Translation gives CASGYREHSNQPQHF.

This clonotype has a handful of counts. J is TRBJ1-5 and V is TRBV5-6; a possible D gene is TRBD1 (6 bases). Trimming took 0 bases from V and 0 from J, leaving 13 bases between them. Per the germline V gene, CDR1 is SGHDT and CDR2 is YYEEEE. CDR3 length equals 17 residues. The CDR3 sequence: CASSLGRGGNSNQPQHF. CDR3 nucleotides: TGTGCCAGCAGCTTGGGGAGGGGGGGCAATAGCAATCAGCCCCAGCATTTT. Variable domain in full (rest from reference TRBV5-6 and TRBJ1-5): DAGVTQSPTHLIKTRGQQVTLRCSPKSGHDTVSWYQQALGQGPQFIFQYYEEEERQRGNFPDRFSGHQFPNYSSELNVNALLLGDSALYLCASSLGRGGNSNQPQHFGDGTRLSIL.

Ten or more counts support this clonotype. The V and J genes are TRBV4-1 and TRBJ1-1; D is unclear. The CDR3 is 15 residues long. Per germline, CDR1 MGHRA and CDR2 YSYEKL. Trimming cost V 1 base and J 0 bases, with 9 bases left between them. CDR3 nucleotide sequence: TGCGCCAGCAGCCAAGTTCACGGAATGAACACTGAAGCTTTCTTT. Translated, it gives CASSQVHGMNTEAFF.

In its sample, this clonotype was seen a few times. The chain combines TRBV6-1 with TRBJ2-1; TRBD1 agrees at 10 bases. V shed 4 bases and J 3 bases; nucleotides not matched to a gene: 3. Germline V lookup: CDR1 MNHNS, CDR2 SASEGT. This CDR3 has 15 amino acids. CDR3 sequence (DNA): TGTGCCAGCAGTGTAGACAGGGGGCTCTACAATGAGCAGTTCTTC. The encoded protein is CASSVDRGLYNEQFF.

This clonotype was detected ten times or more. The gene calls are TRBV12-5 and TRBJ1-1, with D possibly being TRBD1 (5 bases). V lost 3 bases and J 5 bases, leaving 7 bases between the germline ends. CDR3 length: 12 residues. In germline, CDR1 is LGHNT, CDR2 FRNRAP. The CDR3 protein is CASGFGATEAFF. For the CDR3, the DNA is TGTGCTAGTGGTTTCGGGGCAACTGAAGCTTTCTTT.

V is TRBV9 and J is TRBJ1-4; D is perhaps TRBD1 (6 bases). V was trimmed by 5 bases and J by 4 bases, leaving 15 bases between them. CDR3 length: 15 residues. CDR1 and CDR2 (germline): SGDLS, YYNGEE. CDR3 sequence: CASSPHRAFNEKLFF. Written as DNA, the CDR3 is TGTGCCAGCAGTCCCCACAGGGCCTTTAATGAAAAACTGTTTTTT.

This clonotype showed up just a few times. V gene TRBV14 combines with J gene TRBJ1-4, with 8 bases identical to TRBD1. The J segment lost 6 bases and the V segment lost 5 bases, leaving 11 bases of the junction unmatched. CDR1 is SGHDN, CDR2 FVKESK, per germline. This CDR3 is 16 amino acids long. In DNA form, the CDR3 reads TGTGCCAGCAGCAAACTAGCCTCGGACAGGGATGAAAAACTGTTTTTT. It is translated as CASSKLASDRDEKLFF. Complete variable domain (other parts from reference TRBV14 and TRBJ1-4): EAGVTQFPSHSVIEKGQTVTLRCDPISGHDNLYWYRRVMGKEIKFLLHFVKESKQDESGMPNNRFLAERTGGTYSTLKVQPAELEDSGVYFCASSKLASDRDEKLFFGSGTQLSVL.

Comments on this clonotype: A read error may explain this, as a much larger clone is one base away. This chain links TRBV7-2 with TRBJ2-1; 7 bases line up with TRBD2. The CDR3 consists of 14 residues. The germline gives CDR1 SGHTA, CDR2 FQGNSA. CDR3 sequence (DNA): TGTGCCAGCAGCTTAGGGCGGGGGTACAATGTGCAGTTCTTC. Translated: CASSLGRGYNVQFF.

This chain uses TRBV25-1 with TRBJ1-4; 7 bases agree with TRBD1. With 0 bases clipped from V and 5 bases from J, the junction kept 6 bases outside the gene matches. CDR3 size: 16 residues. Looked up from germline, CDR1 is MGHDK and CDR2 is SYGVNS. CDR3 bases: TGTGCCAGCAGTGAATATCCGGACAGGTCAAATGAAAAACTGTTTTTT. This gives the protein CASSEYPDRSNEKLFF. Filled out from reference TRBV25-1 and TRBJ1-4, the complete variable domain reads EADIYQTPRYLVIGTGKKITLECSQTMGHDKMYWYQQDPGMELHLIHYSYGVNSTEKGDLSSESTVSRIRTEHFPLTLESARPSHTSQYLCASSEYPDRSNEKLFFGSGTQLSVL.

The table lists this clonotype with many counts. In DNA form, the CDR3 reads TGTGCCAGCAGCTTCGCCGGGACAACCTTTTCCCCCAACACCGGGGAGCTGTTTTTT. Its translation: CASSFAGTTFSPNTGELFF. The genes are TRBV7-2 and TRBJ2-2; TRBD1 is a possible D gene (6 bases). Germline assignment: CDR1 SGHTA and CDR2 FQGNSA. The V end was cut by 3 bases, the J end by 2 bases, with 22 bases between. This CDR3 spans 19 amino acids.

This clonotype came up once. This chain joins TRBV19 and TRBJ2-3, with TRBD1 matching 7 bases. After removal of 10 bases from V and 2 bases from J, the junction contained 9 bases not matched to a gene. Per the germline V gene, CDR1 is LNHDA and CDR2 is SQIVND (reference sequence). The CDR3 runs 14 residues. The CDR3 coding sequence is TGTGCCACCGCAGACAGGGTGGTCACAGATACGCAGTATTTT. This codes for CATADRVVTDTQYF.

This clonotype was counted ten times or more. V is TRBV6-5 and J is TRBJ2-1; TRBD1 aligns across 9 bases. Germline V lookup: CDR1 MNHEY, CDR2 SVGAGI. V shed 2 bases and J 9 bases; nucleotides not matched to a gene: 5. There are 14 residues in the CDR3. The CDR3 loop reads CASSYGTGRGEQFF. CDR3 DNA: TGTGCCAGCAGTTACGGGACAGGGAGGGGTGAGCAGTTCTTC.

The V and J genes are TRBV6-6 and TRBJ1-1, with D tentatively TRBD1 (5 bases). The V gene lost 2 bases and the J gene lost 3 bases, with 13 bases spanning the gap. The CDR3 is 15 amino acids. Looked up from germline, CDR1 is MNHNY and CDR2 is SVGAGI (reference sequence). CDR3 DNA sequence: TGTGCCAGCAGTTACCGAATCGGGGCCCACACTGAAGCTTTCTTT. Translated, it gives CASSYRIGAHTEAFF.

This clonotype was recorded a few times. This chain uses TRBV12-3 or TRBV12-4 with TRBJ1-2, with 8 bases matching TRBD1. The length of the CDR3 is 15 residues. Trimming removed 6 bases from V and 4 bases from J; junction bases left unmatched: 10. The CDR3, as DNA: TGTGCCAGCAGGAAGACAGGGGAGGAGGTCTATGGCTACACCTTC. Its translation: CASRKTGEEVYGYTF.

This clonotype was seen a handful of times. This chain uses TRBV7-3 with TRBJ2-1; TRBD2 is a possible D gene (7 bases). The ends were cut back, 5 bases at V and 8 bases at J, with 19 bases in the middle. The germline V gene encodes CDR1 SGHTA and CDR2 FQGTGA. The CDR3 spans 15 residues. CDR3 residues: CASSLGGRGNDEQFF. In nucleotides, the CDR3 is TGTGCCAGCAGCCTTGGGGGGCGGGGGAACGATGAGCAGTTCTTC.

J is TRBJ1-1 and V is TRBV20-1; possibly TRBD1 for D (5 bases). CDR3 length: 13 amino acids. Trimming stripped 2 bases from V and 5 bases from J, with 12 bases between. From germline, CDR1 is DFQATT and CDR2 SNEGSKA (reference sequence). The CDR3 DNA is TGCAGTGCTAGATCTAGGGGTGGGACTGAAGCTTTCTTT. This gives the protein CSARSRGGTEAFF.

The CDR3 coding sequence is TGTGCCAGCAGTTACCGTTCAAGGCTAGATACGCAGTATTTT. Protein: CASSYRSRLDTQYF. The chain combines TRBV6-5 with TRBJ2-3, with D uncertain. Germline CDR1 MNHEY, CDR2 SVGAGI. V was clipped by 2 bases and J by 5 bases, with 11 bases between them. This CDR3 region has 14 residues.

The chain carries TRBV29-1 and TRBJ2-7; possibly TRBD1 or TRBD2 for D (5 bases each). CDR1 SQVTM and CDR2 ANQGSEA come from the germline V gene. V lost 8 bases and J lost 0, with 14 bases in between. The CDR3 length is 13 residues. The CDR3 DNA is TGCAGCTACCGGGACGGAAACTCCTACGAGCAGTACGTC. Its translation is CSYRDGNSYEQYV.

The V gene is TRBV7-9, the J gene TRBJ2-3; no firm D call. V shed 1 base and J shed 12 bases, with 11 bases lying between them. The CDR3 loop spans 12 amino acids. CDR1 and CDR2 from the germline V gene are SEHNR and FQNEAQ (reference sequence). The CDR3: CASSLEELYQYF. The CDR3 region has the DNA TGTGCCAGCAGCTTAGAGGAGCTTTATCAGTATTTT.

The J gene is TRBJ2-7, the V gene TRBV5-8; no firm D call. Deletions cut 0 bases from V and 3 bases from J, with 10 bases between. Per germline, CDR1 SGHTS and CDR2 YDEGEE. CDR3 length equals 14 residues. The DNA for the CDR3 is TGTGCCAGCAGCTTGGGGCAGTCCTTCTACGAGCAGTACGTC. As protein: CASSLGQSFYEQYV.